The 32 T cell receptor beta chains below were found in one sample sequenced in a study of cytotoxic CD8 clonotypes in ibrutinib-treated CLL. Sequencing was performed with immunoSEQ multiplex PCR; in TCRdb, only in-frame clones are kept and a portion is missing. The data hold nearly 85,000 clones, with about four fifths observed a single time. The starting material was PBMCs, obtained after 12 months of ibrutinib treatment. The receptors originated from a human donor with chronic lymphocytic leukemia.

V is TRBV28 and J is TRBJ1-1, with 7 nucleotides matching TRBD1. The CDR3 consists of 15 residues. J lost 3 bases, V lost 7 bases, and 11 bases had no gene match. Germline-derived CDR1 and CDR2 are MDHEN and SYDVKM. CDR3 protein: CASTPPGGGYTEAFF. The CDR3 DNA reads TGTGCCAGCACCCCCCCAGGGGGAGGGTACACTGAAGCTTTCTTT. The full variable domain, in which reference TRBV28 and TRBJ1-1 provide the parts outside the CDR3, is DVKVTQSSRYLVKRTGEKVFLECVQDMDHENMFWYRQDPGLGLRLIYFSYDVKMKEKGDIPEGYSVSREKKERFSLILESASTNQTSMYLCASTPPGGGYTEAFFGQGTRLTVV.

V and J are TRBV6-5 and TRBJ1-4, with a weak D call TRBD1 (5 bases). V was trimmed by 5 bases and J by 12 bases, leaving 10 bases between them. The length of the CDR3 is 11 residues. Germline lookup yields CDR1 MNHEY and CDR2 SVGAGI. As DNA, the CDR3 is TGTGCCAGCAGTGGGACCGGGCAACTGTTTTTT. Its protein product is CASSGTGQLFF.

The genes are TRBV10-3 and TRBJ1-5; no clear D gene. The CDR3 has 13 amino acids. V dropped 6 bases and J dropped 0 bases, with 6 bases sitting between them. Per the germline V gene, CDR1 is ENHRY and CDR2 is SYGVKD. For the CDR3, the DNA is TGTGCCATCAGACCAGATAGCAATCAGCCCCAGCATTTT. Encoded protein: CAIRPDSNQPQHF.

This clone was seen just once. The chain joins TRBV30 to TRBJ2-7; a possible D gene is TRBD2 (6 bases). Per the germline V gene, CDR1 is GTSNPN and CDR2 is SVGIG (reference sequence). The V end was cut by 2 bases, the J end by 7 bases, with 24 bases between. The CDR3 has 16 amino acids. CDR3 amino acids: CAWSPISGGARGEQYF. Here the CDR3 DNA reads TGTGCCTGGAGTCCAATAAGCGGCGGGGCACGGGGGGAGCAGTACTTC.

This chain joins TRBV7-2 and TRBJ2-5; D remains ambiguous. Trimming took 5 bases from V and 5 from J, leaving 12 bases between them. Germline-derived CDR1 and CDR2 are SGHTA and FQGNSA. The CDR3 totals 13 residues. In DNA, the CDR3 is TGTGCCAGCAGCCCCAATCCGGGCGAGACCCAGTACTTC. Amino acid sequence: CASSPNPGETQYF.

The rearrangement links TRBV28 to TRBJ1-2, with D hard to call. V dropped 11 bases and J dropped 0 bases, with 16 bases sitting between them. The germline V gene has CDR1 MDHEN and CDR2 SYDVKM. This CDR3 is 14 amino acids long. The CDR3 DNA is TGTGCCGGGCATCGGGCAGGAGCTAACTATGGCTACACCTTC. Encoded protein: CAGHRAGANYGYTF.

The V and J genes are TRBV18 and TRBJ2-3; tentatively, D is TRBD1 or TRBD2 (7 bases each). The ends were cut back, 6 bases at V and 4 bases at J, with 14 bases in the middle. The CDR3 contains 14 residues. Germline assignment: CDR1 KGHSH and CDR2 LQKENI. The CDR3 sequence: CASSRDSGADTQYF. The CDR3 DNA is TGTGCCAGCTCCCGGGACAGCGGGGCAGATACGCAGTATTTT.

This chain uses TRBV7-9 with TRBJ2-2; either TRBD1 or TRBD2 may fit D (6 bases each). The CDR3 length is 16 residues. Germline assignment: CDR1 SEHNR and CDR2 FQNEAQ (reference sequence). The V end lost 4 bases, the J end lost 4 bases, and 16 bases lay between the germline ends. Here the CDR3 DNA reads TGTGCCAGCAGCTGGGGGGCCCCTTCAATCACCGGGGAGCTGTTTTTT. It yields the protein CASSWGAPSITGELFF.

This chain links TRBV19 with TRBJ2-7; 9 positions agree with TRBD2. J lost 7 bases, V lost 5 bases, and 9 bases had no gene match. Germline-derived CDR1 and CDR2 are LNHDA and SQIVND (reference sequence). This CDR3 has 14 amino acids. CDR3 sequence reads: CASSSLAGSGEQYF. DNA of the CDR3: TGTGCCAGTAGTTCTCTAGCGGGGTCTGGTGAGCAGTACTTC.

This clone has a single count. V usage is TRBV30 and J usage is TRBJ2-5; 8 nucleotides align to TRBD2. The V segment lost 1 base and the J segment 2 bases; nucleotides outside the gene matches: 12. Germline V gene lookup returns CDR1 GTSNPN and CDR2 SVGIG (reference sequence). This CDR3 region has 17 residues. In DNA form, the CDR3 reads TGTGCCTGGAGTGCCATGGCGGCGGGGGGCCCTCAAGAGACCCAGTACTTC. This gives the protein CAWSAMAAGGPQETQYF.

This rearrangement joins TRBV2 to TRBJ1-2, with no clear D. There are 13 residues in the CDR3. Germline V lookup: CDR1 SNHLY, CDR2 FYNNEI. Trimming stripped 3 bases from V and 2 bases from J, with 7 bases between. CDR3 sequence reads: CASSEGENYGYTF. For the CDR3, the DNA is TGTGCCAGCAGTGAGGGAGAAAACTATGGCTACACCTTC.

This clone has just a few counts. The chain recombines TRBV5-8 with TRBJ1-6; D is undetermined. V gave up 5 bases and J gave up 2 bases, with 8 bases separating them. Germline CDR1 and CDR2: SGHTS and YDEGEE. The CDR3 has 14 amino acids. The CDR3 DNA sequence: TGTGCCAGCAGAACCGGGACCTATAATTCACCCCTCCACTTT. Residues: CASRTGTYNSPLHF.

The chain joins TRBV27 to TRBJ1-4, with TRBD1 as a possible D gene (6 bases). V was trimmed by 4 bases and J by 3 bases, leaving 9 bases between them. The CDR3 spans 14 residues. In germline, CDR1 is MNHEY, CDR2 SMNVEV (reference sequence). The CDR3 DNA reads TGTGCCAGCAGTTGGGGGCAGTCTAATGAAAAACTGTTTTTT. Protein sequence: CASSWGQSNEKLFF.

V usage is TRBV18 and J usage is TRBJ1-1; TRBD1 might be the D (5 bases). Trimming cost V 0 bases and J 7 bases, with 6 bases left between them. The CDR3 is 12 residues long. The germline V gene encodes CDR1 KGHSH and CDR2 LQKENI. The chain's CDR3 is CASSPPGGEAFF. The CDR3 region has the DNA TGTGCCAGCTCACCACCGGGGGGTGAAGCTTTCTTT. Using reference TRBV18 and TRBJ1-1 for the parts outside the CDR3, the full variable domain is NAGVMQNPRHLVRRRGQEARLRCSPMKGHSHVYWYRQLPEEGLKFMVYLQKENIIDESGMPKERFSAEFPKEGPSILRIQQVVRGDSAAYFCASSPPGGEAFFGQGTRLTVV.

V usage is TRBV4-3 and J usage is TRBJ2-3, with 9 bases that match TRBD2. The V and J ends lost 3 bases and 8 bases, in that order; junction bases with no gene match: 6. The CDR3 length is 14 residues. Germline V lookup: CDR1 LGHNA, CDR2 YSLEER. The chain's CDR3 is CASSHLRGGGTQYF. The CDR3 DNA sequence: TGCGCCAGCAGCCACCTTCGCGGGGGGGGTACGCAGTATTTT.

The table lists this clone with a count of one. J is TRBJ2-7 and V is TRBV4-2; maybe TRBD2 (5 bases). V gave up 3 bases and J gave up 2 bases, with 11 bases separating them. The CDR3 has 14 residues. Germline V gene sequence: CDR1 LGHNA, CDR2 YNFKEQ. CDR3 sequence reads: CASSQGSGTYEQYF. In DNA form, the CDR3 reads TGTGCCAGCAGCCAGGGGAGCGGAACCTACGAGCAGTACTTC.

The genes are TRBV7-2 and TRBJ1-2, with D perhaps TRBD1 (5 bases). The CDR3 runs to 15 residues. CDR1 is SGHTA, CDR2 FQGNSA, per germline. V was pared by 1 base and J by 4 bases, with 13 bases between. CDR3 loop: CASSLGGGGSYGYTF. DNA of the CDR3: TGTGCCAGCAGCTTAGGCGGGGGGGGATCCTATGGCTACACCTTC.

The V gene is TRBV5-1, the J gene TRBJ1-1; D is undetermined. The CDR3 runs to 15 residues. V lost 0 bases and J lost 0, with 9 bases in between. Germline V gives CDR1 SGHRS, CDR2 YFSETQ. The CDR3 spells CASSLVATLNTEAFF. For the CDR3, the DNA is TGCGCCAGCAGCTTGGTCGCAACTCTGAACACTGAAGCTTTCTTT.

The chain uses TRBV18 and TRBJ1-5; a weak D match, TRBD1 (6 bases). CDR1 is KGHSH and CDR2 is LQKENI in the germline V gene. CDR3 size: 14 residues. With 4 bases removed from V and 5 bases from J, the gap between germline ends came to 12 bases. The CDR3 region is CASSLTGADQPQHF. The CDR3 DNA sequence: TGTGCCAGCTCACTTACGGGGGCGGATCAGCCCCAGCATTTT.

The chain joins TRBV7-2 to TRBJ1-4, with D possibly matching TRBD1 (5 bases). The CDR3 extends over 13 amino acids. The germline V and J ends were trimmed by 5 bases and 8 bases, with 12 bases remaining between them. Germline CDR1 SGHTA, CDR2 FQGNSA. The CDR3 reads CASSILRGEKLFF. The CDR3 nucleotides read TGTGCCAGCAGCATCCTCCGGGGCGAAAAACTGTTTTTT.

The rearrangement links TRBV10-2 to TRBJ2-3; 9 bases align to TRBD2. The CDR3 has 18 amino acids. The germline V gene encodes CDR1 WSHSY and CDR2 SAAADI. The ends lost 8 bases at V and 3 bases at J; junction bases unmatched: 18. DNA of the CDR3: TGCGCCAGCCTCCACCGGCGCGGGAGGGCCGGGGGTACAGATACGCAGTATTTT. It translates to CASLHRRGRAGGTDTQYF.

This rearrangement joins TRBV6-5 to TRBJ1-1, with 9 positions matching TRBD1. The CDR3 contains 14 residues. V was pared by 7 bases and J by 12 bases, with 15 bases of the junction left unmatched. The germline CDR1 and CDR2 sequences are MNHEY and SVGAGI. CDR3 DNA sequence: TGTGCCAGCACCTCGCCAACCGGGACAGGGACTTCTTTCTTT. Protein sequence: CASTSPTGTGTSFF.

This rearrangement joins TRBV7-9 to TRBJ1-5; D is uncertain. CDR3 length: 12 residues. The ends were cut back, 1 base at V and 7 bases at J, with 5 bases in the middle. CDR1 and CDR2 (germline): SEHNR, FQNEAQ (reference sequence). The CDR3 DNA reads TGTGCCAGCAGCTTAGATTGGCAGCCCCAGCATTTT. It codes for CASSLDWQPQHF.

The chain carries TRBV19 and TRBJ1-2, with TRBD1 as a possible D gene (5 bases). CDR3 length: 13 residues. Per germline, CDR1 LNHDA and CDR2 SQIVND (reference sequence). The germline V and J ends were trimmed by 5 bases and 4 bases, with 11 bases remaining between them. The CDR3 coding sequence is TGTGCCAGTAGTTCGCGGCAGGGCTATGGCTACACCTTC. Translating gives CASSSRQGYGYTF.

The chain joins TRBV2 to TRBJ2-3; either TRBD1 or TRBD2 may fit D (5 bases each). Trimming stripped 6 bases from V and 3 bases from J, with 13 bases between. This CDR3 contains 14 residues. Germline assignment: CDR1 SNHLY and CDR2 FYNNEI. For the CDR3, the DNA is TGTGCCAGCAGGAGGGGCCCGGTGACAGATACGCAGTATTTT. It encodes CASRRGPVTDTQYF.

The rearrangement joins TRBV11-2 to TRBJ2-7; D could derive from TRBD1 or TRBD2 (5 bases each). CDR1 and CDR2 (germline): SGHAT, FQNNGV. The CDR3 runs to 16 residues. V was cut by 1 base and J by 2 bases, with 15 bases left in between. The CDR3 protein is CASSLAGTGTPYEQYF. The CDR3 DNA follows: TGTGCCAGCAGCTTAGCCGGAACCGGGACCCCCTACGAGCAGTACTTC.

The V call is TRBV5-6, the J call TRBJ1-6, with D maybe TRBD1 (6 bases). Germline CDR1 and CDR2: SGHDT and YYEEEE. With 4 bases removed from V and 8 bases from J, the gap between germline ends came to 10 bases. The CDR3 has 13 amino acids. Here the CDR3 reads CASSTQGYSPLHF. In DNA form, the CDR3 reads TGTGCCAGCAGCACACAGGGTTATTCACCCCTCCACTTT. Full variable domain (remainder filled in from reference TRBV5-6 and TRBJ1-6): DAGVTQSPTHLIKTRGQQVTLRCSPKSGHDTVSWYQQALGQGPQFIFQYYEEEERQRGNFPDRFSGHQFPNYSSELNVNALLLGDSALYLCASSTQGYSPLHFGNGTRLTVT.

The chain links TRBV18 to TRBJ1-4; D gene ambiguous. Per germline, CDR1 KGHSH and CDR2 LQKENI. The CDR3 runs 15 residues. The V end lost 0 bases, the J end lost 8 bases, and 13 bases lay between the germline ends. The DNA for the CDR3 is TGTGCCAGCTCACCACCGGGCCGAGAAGGCGAAAAACTGTTTTTT. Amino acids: CASSPPGREGEKLFF.

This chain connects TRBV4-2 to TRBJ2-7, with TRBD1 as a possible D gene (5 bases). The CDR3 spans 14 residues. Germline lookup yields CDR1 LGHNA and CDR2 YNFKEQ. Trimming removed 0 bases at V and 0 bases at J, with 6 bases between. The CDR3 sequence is CASSQDRDSYEQYF. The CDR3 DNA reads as TGTGCCAGCAGCCAAGACAGGGACTCCTACGAGCAGTACTTC.

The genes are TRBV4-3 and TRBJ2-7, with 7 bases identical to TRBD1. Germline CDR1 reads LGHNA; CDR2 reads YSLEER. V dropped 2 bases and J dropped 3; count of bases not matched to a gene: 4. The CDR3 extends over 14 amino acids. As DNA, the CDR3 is TGCGCCAGCAGCCAACAAGCAGGGGGCTACGAGCAGTACTTC. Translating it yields CASSQQAGGYEQYF.

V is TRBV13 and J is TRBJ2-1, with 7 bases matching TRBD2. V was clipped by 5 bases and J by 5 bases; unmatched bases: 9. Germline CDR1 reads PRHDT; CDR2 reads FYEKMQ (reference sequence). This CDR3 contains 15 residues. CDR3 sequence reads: CASSPSGKPNNEQFF. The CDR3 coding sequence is TGTGCCAGCAGCCCCAGCGGGAAGCCAAACAATGAGCAGTTCTTC.

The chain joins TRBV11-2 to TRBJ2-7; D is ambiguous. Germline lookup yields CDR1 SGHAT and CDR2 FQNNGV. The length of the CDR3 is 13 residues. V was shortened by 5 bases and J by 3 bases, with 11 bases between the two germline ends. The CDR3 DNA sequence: TGTGCCAGCAGCCCTCCTGGTGACTACGAGCAGTACTTC. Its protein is CASSPPGDYEQYF.